This TCR beta chain is from a study of a mutant IDH1 vaccine in newly diagnosed glioma. As regards this clone: Its antigen is still unknown.

Sequencing was performed with immunoSEQ multiplex PCR; in TCRdb, only in-frame clones are kept and a portion is missing. In the table there are 50,000 to 70,000 clones, roughly 90% of which are singletons. Specified time point: week 35, safety follow-up. Every vaccine dose comprised 300 ug of mutant IDH1 20-mer peptide plus topical imiquimod. The TCR comes from a man aged 40-49 years with glioma. The sequencing here drew on PBMCs, taken from a glioma patient whose treatment included an IDH1 peptide vaccine.

CDR3 in DNA: TGTGCCAGCAGCTCAAGGACAGACTTTGAAGCTTTCTTT. Its translation is CASSSRTDFEAFF. The gene calls are TRBV7-2 and TRBJ1-1; D perhaps matches TRBD1 (6 bases). V was pared by 4 bases and J by 7 bases, with 13 bases between. The CDR3 spans 13 residues. Germline values: CDR1 SGHTA, CDR2 FQGNSA.